These T cell receptor beta chains were read from a single sample in a study of molecular identifiers for immune sequencing clone quantification. MiXCR, run by TCRdb on the PCR reads, gives a single entry per CDR3 protein. The table records hundreds of thousands of distinct CDR3 sequences, 20% to 25% of them present only once. Sequenced sample: naive CD8+ T cells from blood, with Jurkat cell RNA spiked in. These receptor sequences come from a human donor in good health. Some libraries in this study had Jurkat cell RNA spiked in. Both conserved end residues are part of each CDR3. D genes are given only for firm matches. Size values are once, few and many counts, or a class for expanded clones, and some rows have none.

j_gene,abundance,d_gene,v_gene,CDR3aa,CDR3nt
TRBJ2-7,few,NA,TRBV4-3,CASSQVKGVFYEQYF,TGCGCCAGCAGCCAAGTCAAAGGAGTCTTTTACGAGCAGTACTTC
TRBJ2-7,NA,NA,TRBV7-9,CASSQGGYEQCF,TGTGCCAGCAGCCAAGGAGGGTACGAGCAGTGCTTC
TRBJ2-3,many,NA,TRBV7-3,CASSNPHPADTQYF,TGTGCCAGCAGCAATCCCCACCCGGCGGATACGCAGTATTTT
TRBJ2-5,many,TRBD1,TRBV7-9,CASSLTTGGGETQYF,TGTGCCAGCAGCCTAACAACAGGGGGCGGCGAGACCCAGTACTTC
TRBJ2-7,few,TRBD1,TRBV4-3,CASSPNTGVSYEQYF,TGCGCCAGCAGCCCAAATACAGGGGTCTCCTACGAGCAGTACTTC
TRBJ1-6,many,NA,TRBV28,CASSPQTGYASPLHF,TGTGCCAGCAGTCCCCAAACAGGCTATGCTTCACCCCTCCACTTT
TRBJ2-1,many,TRBD1,TRBV13,CASSFVGQGRTGRFF,TGTGCCAGCAGCTTCGTCGGACAGGGCAGGACCGGGAGGTTCTTC
TRBJ1-4,few,NA,TRBV6-6,CASSFWTDSREKLFF,TGTGCCAGCAGTTTCTGGACAGATTCTCGTGAAAAACTGTTTTTT
TRBJ2-7,NA,TRBD1,TRBV7-6,CASSPRDRILHEQYF,TGTGCCAGCAGCCCACGGGACAGGATCTTGCACGAGCAGTACTTC
TRBJ2-1,NA,TRBD2,TRBV2,CASSGGLALNEQFF,TGTGCCAGCAGCGGGGGACTAGCCCTTAATGAGCAGTTCTTC
TRBJ1-5,few,TRBD1,TRBV6-1,CASSELSQGYQPQHF,TGTGCCAGCAGTGAATTGTCACAGGGGTATCAGCCCCAGCATTTT